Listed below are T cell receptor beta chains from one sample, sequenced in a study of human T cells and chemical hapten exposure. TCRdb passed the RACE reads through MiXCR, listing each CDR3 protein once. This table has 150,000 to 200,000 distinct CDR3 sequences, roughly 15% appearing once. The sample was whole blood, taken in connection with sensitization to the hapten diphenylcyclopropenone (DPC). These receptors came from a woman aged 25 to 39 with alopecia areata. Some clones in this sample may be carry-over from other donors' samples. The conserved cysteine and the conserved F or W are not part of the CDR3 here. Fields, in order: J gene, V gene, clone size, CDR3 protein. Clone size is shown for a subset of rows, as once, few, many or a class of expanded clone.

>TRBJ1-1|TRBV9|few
ASSVEGGRTEAF
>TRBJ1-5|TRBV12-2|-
ASRSERVSFGNQPQH
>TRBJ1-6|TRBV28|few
ASRDRLDSPLH
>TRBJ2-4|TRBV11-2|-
ASSLGALAKNIQY
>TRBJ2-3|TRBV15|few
ATSRDFTSGGTDTQY
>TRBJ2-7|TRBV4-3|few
ASSQDFGGEQY
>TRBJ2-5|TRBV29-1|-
SAGGGLGETQY
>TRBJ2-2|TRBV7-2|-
ASSLELRRELF
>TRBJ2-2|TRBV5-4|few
ASSSVGGNTGELF
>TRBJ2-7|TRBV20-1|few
SARGMLDRVDEQY
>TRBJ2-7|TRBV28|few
ASSFARTSGRELEQY
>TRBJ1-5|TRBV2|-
ASSEVRGNQPQH
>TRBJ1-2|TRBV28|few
ASSSGQGLRYYGYT